This T cell receptor beta chain was identified during a study of CD8 T cells in ankylosing spondylitis. The V end lost 3 bases, the J end lost 4 bases, and 10 bases lay between the germline ends. Looked up from germline, CDR1 is LGHDT and CDR2 is YNNKEL (reference sequence). CDR3 length equals 13 residues. TCRdb itself ran the 5' RACE reads through MiXCR, one entry per CDR3 protein. The sample records around 53,000 distinct CDR3 sequences, approximately 7.4% being singletons. At least ten counts were recorded for this clonotype. V usage is TRBV3-1 and J usage is TRBJ2-7, with D tentatively TRBD1 (5 bases). The material sequenced was blood, either unsorted or a sorted T cell fraction (not recorded which). This sequence was found in a female donor with ankylosing spondylitis or in good health (not recorded which). DNA for the CDR3: TGTGCCAGCAGCCAGGGGCGTGGGTACGAGCAGTACGTC. As protein: CASSQGRGYEQYV.